This T cell receptor (beta chain) was found in a study of CD8 T cells in Susac syndrome. Study overall: Clinical remission applied to 8 or 9 sequenced Susac syndrome patients, and six had active disease. At the time of blood draw, patients with Susac syndrome were therapy-naive, receiving corticosteroids, or receiving intravenous immunoglobulin alone.

The Susac syndrome patients fit the recently defined diagnostic criteria for definite or probable disease. An input of roughly 0.5 to 1 ug of RNA was subjected to reverse transcription using random hexamers. Amplification of TCR beta CDR3 across 54 Vbeta and 13 Jbeta was performed with immunoSEQ multiplex PCR. TCRdb processed the immunoSEQ multiplex PCR reads anew with MiXCR; each CDR3 protein has one entry. This sample carries about 140,000 distinct CDR3 sequences, approximately 95% of them seen once, and the ten largest clones take more than 0.11%. The CDR3 length is 15 residues. Trimming removed 4 bases from V and 7 bases from J; junction bases left unmatched: 7.

The gene calls are TRBV12-3 or TRBV12-4 and TRBJ2-1, with TRBD2 matching over 10 bases. Sequencing was performed on CD4+ T cells from PBMCs. The sequence was obtained from a human donor with Susac syndrome. The CDR3 coding sequence is TGTGCCAGCAGTTCATCTAGCGGGGGTTGGAATGAGCAGTTCTTC. Amino acids: CASSSSSGGWNEQFF.